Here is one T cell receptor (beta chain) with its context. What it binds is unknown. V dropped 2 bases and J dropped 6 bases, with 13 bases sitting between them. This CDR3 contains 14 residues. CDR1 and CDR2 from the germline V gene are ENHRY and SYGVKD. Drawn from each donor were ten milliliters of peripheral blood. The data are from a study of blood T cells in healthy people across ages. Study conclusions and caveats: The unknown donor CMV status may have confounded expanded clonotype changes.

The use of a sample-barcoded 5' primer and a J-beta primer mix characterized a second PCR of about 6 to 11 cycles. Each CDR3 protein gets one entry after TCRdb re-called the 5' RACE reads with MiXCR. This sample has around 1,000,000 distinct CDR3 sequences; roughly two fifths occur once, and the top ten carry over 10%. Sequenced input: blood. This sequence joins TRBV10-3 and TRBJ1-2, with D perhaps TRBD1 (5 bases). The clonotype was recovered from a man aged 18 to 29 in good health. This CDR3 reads CAISEANQGHGYTF. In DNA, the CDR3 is TGTGCCATCAGTGAGGCGAATCAGGGTCATGGCTACACCTTC.